The source of this T cell receptor (beta chain) is a study of blood T cells in healthy people across ages. Study observations and caveats: For the donors, CMV status was unknown and possibly confounded expanded clonotype changes.

The authors isolated at least 7 million PBMCs per sample. Extracted total RNA amounted to at least 5.5 micrograms for each sample. The CDR3 totals 18 residues. Germline assignment: CDR1 SGHRS and CDR2 YFSETQ. With 3 bases removed from V and 0 bases from J, the gap between germline ends came to 21 bases. This clonotype was counted a few times. Its antigen is unknown. The use of a sample-barcoded 5' primer and a J-beta primer mix characterized a second PCR of about 7 to 12 cycles. Through a template-switch adaptor with 12 random nucleotides, each cDNA molecule received a tag. TCRdb re-analysed the 5' RACE reads in MiXCR, keeping a single row per CDR3 protein. The profile shows 1.8 million or so distinct CDR3 sequences, 39% of them singletons.

The genes are TRBV5-1 and TRBJ1-1; D is perhaps TRBD1 (5 bases). Sequences were obtained from blood. The sequence was obtained from a human donor in good health. In DNA form, the CDR3 reads TGCGCCAGCAGCTCGGCATCAGGCAGGGCAGGGATGAACACTGAAGCTTTCTTT. Its translation: CASSSASGRAGMNTEAFF.